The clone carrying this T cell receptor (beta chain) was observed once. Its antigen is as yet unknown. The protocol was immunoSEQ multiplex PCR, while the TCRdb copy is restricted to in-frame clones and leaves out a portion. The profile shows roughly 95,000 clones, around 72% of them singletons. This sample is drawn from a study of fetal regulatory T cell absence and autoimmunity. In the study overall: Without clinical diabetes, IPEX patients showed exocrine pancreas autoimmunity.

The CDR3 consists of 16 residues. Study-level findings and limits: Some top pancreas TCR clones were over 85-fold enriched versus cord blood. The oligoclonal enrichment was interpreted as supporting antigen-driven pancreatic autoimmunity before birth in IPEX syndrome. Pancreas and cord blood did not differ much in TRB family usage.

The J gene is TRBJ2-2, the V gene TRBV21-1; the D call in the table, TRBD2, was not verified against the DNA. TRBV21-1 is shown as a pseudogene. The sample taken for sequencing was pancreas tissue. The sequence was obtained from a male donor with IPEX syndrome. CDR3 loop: CASSKFRGGDTGELFF. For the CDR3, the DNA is TGTGCCAGCAGCAAATTTAGGGGGGGAGACACCGGGGAGCTGTTTTTT.